This TCR beta chain is drawn from a study of Tregs in tolerant kidney transplant recipients. Assay used: immunoSEQ multiplex PCR; TCRdb lists only in-frame clones, some missing. The table records some 250,000 clones, about 80% of them present only once. This CDR3 has 14 amino acids. Trimming pared 2 bases from V and 8 bases from J, leaving 13 bases between. Germline CDR1 is KGHSH and CDR2 is LQKENI. The TCR was taken from a human donor in good health. The specimen was CD4+ T cells from blood. The chain uses TRBV18 and TRBJ2-1, with a possible D match to TRBD1 (5 bases). CDR3 DNA sequence: TGTGCCAGCTCACCAGTGACAGCAACGCATGAGCAGTTCTTC. Translated: CASSPVTATHEQFF. The variable domain in full, with the rest retrieved from reference TRBV18 and TRBJ2-1, is NAGVMQNPRHLVRRRGQEARLRCSPMKGHSHVYWYRQLPEEGLKFMVYLQKENIIDESGMPKERFSAEFPKEGPSILRIQQVVRGDSAAYFCASSPVTATHEQFFGPGTRLTVL.